The 23 T cell receptor beta chains presented below share a single source sample, sequenced in a study of response to subunit inactivated influenza vaccine. TCRdb independently ran MiXCR on the RT-PCR reads; one entry per CDR3 protein. The repertoire holds 400,000 to 650,000 distinct CDR3 sequences, with approximately 7.7% as singletons. The input for sequencing was PBMCs from blood, taken around 2 years after vaccination. These receptor sequences come from a man aged 50-75 years who received an inactivated influenza vaccine.

This clonotype was seen at least ten times. The rearrangement links TRBV19 to TRBJ1-2; D remains ambiguous. The germline gives CDR1 LNHDA, CDR2 SQIVND (reference sequence). The CDR3 loop spans 15 amino acids. V was trimmed by 5 bases and J by 5 bases, leaving 18 bases between them. The CDR3 protein is CASSGGDPWRYGYTF. As DNA, the CDR3 is TGTGCCAGTAGTGGCGGGGATCCATGGAGGTATGGCTACACCTTC.

The sample holds a few counts of this clonotype. This chain links TRBV4-2 with TRBJ2-7, with D unresolved. Trimming stripped 1 base from V and 0 bases from J, with 10 bases between. This CDR3 has 15 residues. The germline gives CDR1 LGHNA, CDR2 YNFKEQ. The CDR3 DNA follows: TGTGCCAGCAGCCAAGTCGCTCACAGCTCCTACGAGCAGTACTTC. It translates to CASSQVAHSSYEQYF.

The gene calls are TRBV20-1 and TRBJ2-1; 9 bases are a match to TRBD2. Unmatched junction bases numbered 11, after V lost 1 base and J lost 7 bases. The CDR3 has 16 residues. Per germline, CDR1 DFQATT and CDR2 SNEGSKA (reference sequence). In nucleotides, the CDR3 is TGCAGTGCTAGAGGTTTGGCGGGAGGGCCGCGGAATGAGCAGTTCTTC. This codes for CSARGLAGGPRNEQFF.

The chain carries TRBV11-2 and TRBJ1-2; possible D gene TRBD1, 6 bases. Trimming removed 3 bases from V and 4 bases from J, with 18 bases in between. Germline V gives CDR1 SGHAT, CDR2 FQNNGV. There are 16 residues in the CDR3. The CDR3 region has the DNA TGTGCCAGCAGCTTCGAACAGGGCGCCGTGGGCTATGGCTACACCTTC. As protein: CASSFEQGAVGYGYTF. Full variable domain (remainder filled in from reference TRBV11-2 and TRBJ1-2): EAGVAQSPRYKIIEKRQSVAFWCNPISGHATLYWYQQILGQGPKLLIQFQNNGVVDDSQLPKDRFSAERLKGVDSTLKIQPAKLEDSAVYLCASSFEQGAVGYGYTFGSGTRLTVV.

This clonotype was observed a few times. The rearrangement joins TRBV12-3 or TRBV12-4 to TRBJ2-4; 12 bases fit TRBD1. CDR3 length: 14 residues. V lost 8 bases, J lost 15 bases, and 14 bases stayed unmatched. The CDR3 DNA reads as TGTGCCAGCGGCTACGGGGGACAGGGGGCGGTCCGGTACTTC. It is translated as CASGYGGQGAVRYF.

At least ten counts were recorded for this clonotype. The chain employs TRBV5-4 and TRBJ2-1; the D call may be TRBD1 or TRBD2 (5 bases each). Trimming shortened V by 2 bases and J by 6 bases, and 21 bases separated the two germline ends. Per the germline V gene, CDR1 is SGHNT and CDR2 is YYREEE (reference sequence). The length of the CDR3 is 17 residues. The CDR3, as DNA: TGTGCCAGCAGCTTCGACAGAGGGTCTTCAACGGGCAATGAGCAGTTCTTC. Protein: CASSFDRGSSTGNEQFF.

The chain carries TRBV10-3 and TRBJ2-5; 8 bases fit TRBD1. Germline assignment: CDR1 ENHRY and CDR2 SYGVKD. The ends lost 3 bases at V and 4 bases at J; junction bases unmatched: 16. There are 18 residues in the CDR3. This CDR3 is CAISDTGGRQGTGETQYF. The CDR3 nucleotides read TGTGCCATCAGTGATACTGGCGGTCGGCAGGGGACAGGAGAGACCCAGTACTTC.

The rearrangement uses TRBV2 and TRBJ1-5, with D uncertain. The CDR3 runs 13 residues. Germline V gives CDR1 SNHLY, CDR2 FYNNEI. The ends were cut back, 4 bases at V and 4 bases at J, with 8 bases in the middle. This CDR3 is CASSVRQNQPQHF. CDR3 DNA: TGTGCCAGCAGTGTTCGGCAGAATCAGCCCCAGCATTTT.

This clonotype showed up just a few times. The chain's CDR3 is CASRQKPYNEQFF. As DNA, the CDR3 is TGTGCCAGCAGACAGAAGCCCTACAATGAGCAGTTCTTC. This chain uses TRBV7-8 with TRBJ2-1, with no clear D. Germline CDR1 SGHVS, CDR2 FQNEAQ. The V end was cut by 6 bases, the J end by 2 bases, with 8 bases between. This CDR3 spans 13 amino acids.

Ten or more counts support this clonotype. This chain links TRBV6-2 or TRBV6-3 with TRBJ2-7; 12 nucleotides align to TRBD2. Trimming cost V 2 bases and J 0 bases; bases outside gene matches: 5. This CDR3 region has 17 residues. Per the germline V gene, CDR1 is MNHEY and CDR2 is SVGEGT. CDR3 amino acids: CASSYPLAGGSSYEQYF. The CDR3 nucleotides read TGTGCCAGCAGTTACCCACTAGCGGGGGGCAGCTCCTACGAGCAGTACTTC.

This clonotype was seen repeatedly, ten times or more. This sequence joins TRBV6-1 and TRBJ2-1, with TRBD1 matching over 7 bases. Germline values: CDR1 MNHNS, CDR2 SASEGT. This CDR3 spans 14 amino acids. Losses at the gene ends were 2 bases for V and 7 bases for J; bases not matched to a gene: 5. The CDR3 protein is CASSERGRKNEQFF. CDR3 DNA: TGTGCCAGCAGTGAAAGGGGGCGAAAGAATGAGCAGTTCTTC.

In this sample, this clonotype turned up many times. The CDR3 here is CASSFGGLNTGELFF. CDR3 bases: TGTGCCAGCAGCTTCGGGGGCCTTAACACCGGGGAGCTGTTTTTT. This sequence joins TRBV7-9 and TRBJ2-2; D may match TRBD1 or TRBD2 (6 bases each). The CDR3 length is 15 residues. V was clipped by 3 bases and J by 2 bases, with 10 bases between them. Germline assignment: CDR1 SEHNR and CDR2 FQNEAQ (reference sequence).

This clonotype was seen more than once but under ten times. The rearrangement uses TRBV18 and TRBJ2-5; 8 bases map to TRBD2. The CDR3 has 14 residues. CDR1 is KGHSH and CDR2 is LQKENI in the germline V gene. V shed 1 base and J 3 bases; nucleotides not matched to a gene: 1. CDR3 residues: CASSPQLAEETQYF. The CDR3, as DNA: TGTGCCAGCTCACCACAACTAGCGGAAGAGACCCAGTACTTC.

This clonotype was counted between two and nine times. The rearrangement joins TRBV20-1 to TRBJ2-4, with 11 bases identical to TRBD2. V was pared by 6 bases and J by 1 base, with 17 bases of the junction left unmatched. The V gene's germline CDR1 is DFQATT and CDR2 SNEGSKA (reference sequence). This CDR3 has 19 residues. The CDR3, as DNA: TGCAGTGCCCAACGACTAGCGGGAACCTCCGTCGGTGCCAAAAACATTCAGTACTTC. It yields the protein CSAQRLAGTSVGAKNIQYF.

This clonotype was seen at least ten times. The chain couples TRBV11-2 to TRBJ2-1; 7 bases agree with TRBD2. Germline CDR1 and CDR2: SGHAT and FQNNGV. The junction had 9 bases not matched to a gene; V was cut back by 3 bases and J by 7 bases. The CDR3 has 15 residues. CDR3 sequence reads: CASSFLGFSGNEQFF. In DNA form, the CDR3 reads TGTGCCAGCAGCTTCCTGGGCTTTAGCGGGAATGAGCAGTTCTTC.

The V and J genes are TRBV2 and TRBJ2-3, with TRBD1 as a possible D gene (5 bases). Germline V gene sequence: CDR1 SNHLY, CDR2 FYNNEI. This CDR3 has 13 residues. Trimming removed 4 bases at V and 5 bases at J, with 10 bases between. The CDR3 here is CASSAETEDTQYF. Here the CDR3 DNA reads TGTGCCAGCAGTGCTGAGACAGAAGATACGCAGTATTTT.

This clonotype has a handful of counts. This chain connects TRBV2 to TRBJ2-7; the D gene could be TRBD1 or TRBD2 (5 bases each). V lost 6 bases and J 5 bases, leaving 14 bases between the germline ends. The CDR3 has 13 amino acids. Germline assignment: CDR1 SNHLY and CDR2 FYNNEI. For the CDR3, the DNA is TGTGCCAGCAGCTATACCGGGACCCACGAGCAGTACTTC. It codes for CASSYTGTHEQYF.

Concerning this clonotype: Given a much more abundant clone one base away, this may be a read error. This sequence joins TRBV29-1 and TRBJ2-4, with D tentatively TRBD1 or TRBD2 (5 bases each). Germline lookup yields CDR1 SQVTM and CDR2 ANQGSEA. The CDR3 spans 15 residues. CDR3 coding DNA: TGCAGCGTTTCTCAGGGACCCTTAGCCGAAAACATTCAGTACTTC. This sequence encodes CSVSQGPLAENIQYF.

V and J are TRBV4-3 and TRBJ2-5, with D perhaps assigned TRBD1 or TRBD2 (5 bases each). V was shortened by 1 base and J by 5 bases, with 8 bases between the two germline ends. Germline CDR1 and CDR2: LGHNA and YSLEER. The CDR3 contains 13 residues. CDR3 in DNA: TGCGCCAGCAGCCAAGGAGGGACGGAGACCCAGTACTTC. The encoded protein is CASSQGGTETQYF.

The chain is built from TRBV30 and TRBJ1-2; D unclear. Trimming cost V 0 bases and J 6 bases, with 11 bases left between them. Germline V gene sequence: CDR1 GTSNPN, CDR2 SVGIG (reference sequence). The CDR3 totals 13 residues. The CDR3, as DNA: TGTGCCTGGAGTGTTTGGCCGGTAGATGGCTACACCTTC. Translating it yields CAWSVWPVDGYTF. Together with reference TRBV30 and TRBJ1-2, the CDR3 gives the full variable domain: SQTIHQWPATLVQPVGSPLSLECTVEGTSNPNLYWYRQAAGRGLQLLFYSVGIGQISSEVPQNLSASRPQDRQFILSSKKLLLSDSGFYLCAWSVWPVDGYTFGSGTRLTVV.

This clonotype has just a few counts. This chain connects TRBV14 to TRBJ2-2; D is possibly TRBD1 (6 bases). Deletions cut 1 base from V and 3 bases from J, with 18 bases between. The CDR3 consists of 18 residues. Germline V gene sequence: CDR1 SGHDN, CDR2 FVKESK. CDR3 nucleotides: TGTGCCAGCAGCCAAGTTTATGGACGGCAGGGGTACACCGGGGAGCTGTTTTTT. Translating it yields CASSQVYGRQGYTGELFF.

This clonotype was observed at least ten times. V and J are TRBV11-2 and TRBJ1-1; 8 bases are shared with TRBD1. Germline CDR1 reads SGHAT; CDR2 reads FQNNGV. V shed 3 bases and J 2 bases; nucleotides not matched to a gene: 5. CDR3 length equals 15 residues. In DNA form, the CDR3 reads TGTGCCAGCAGCTTGCAGGGGGCTGGAAACACTGAAGCTTTCTTT. Protein sequence: CASSLQGAGNTEAFF.

This clonotype was found a few times. This rearrangement joins TRBV4-2 to TRBJ1-2; D may be TRBD1 (5 bases). This CDR3 is built from 18 residues. V was cut by 0 bases and J by 6 bases, with 23 bases left in between. The germline V gene encodes CDR1 LGHNA and CDR2 YNFKEQ. CDR3 nucleotide sequence: TGTGCCAGCAGCCAAGATCTTGACAGTTACATCCAGAAAAATGGCTACACCTTC. This translates into CASSQDLDSYIQKNGYTF.